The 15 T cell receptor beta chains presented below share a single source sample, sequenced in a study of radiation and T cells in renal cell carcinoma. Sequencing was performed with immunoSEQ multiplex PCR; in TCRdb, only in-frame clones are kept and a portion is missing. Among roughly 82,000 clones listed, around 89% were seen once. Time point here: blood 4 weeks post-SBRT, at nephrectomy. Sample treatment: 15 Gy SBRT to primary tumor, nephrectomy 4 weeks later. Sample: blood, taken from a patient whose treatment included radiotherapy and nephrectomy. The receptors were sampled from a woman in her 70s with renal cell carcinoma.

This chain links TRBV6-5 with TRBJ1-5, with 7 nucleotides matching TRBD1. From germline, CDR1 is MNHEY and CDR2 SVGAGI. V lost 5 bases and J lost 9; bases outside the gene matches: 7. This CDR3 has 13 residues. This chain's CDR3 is CASSRDSRGPQHF. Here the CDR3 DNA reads TGTGCCAGCAGTCGGGACAGCCGAGGGCCCCAGCATTTT.

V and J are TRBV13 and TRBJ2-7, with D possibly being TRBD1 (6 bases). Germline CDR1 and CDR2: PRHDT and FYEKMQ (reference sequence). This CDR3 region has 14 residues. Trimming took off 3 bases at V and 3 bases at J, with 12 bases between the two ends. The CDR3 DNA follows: TGTGCCAGCAGCTTTCCGGGACACCGCTACGAGCAGTACTTC. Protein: CASSFPGHRYEQYF.

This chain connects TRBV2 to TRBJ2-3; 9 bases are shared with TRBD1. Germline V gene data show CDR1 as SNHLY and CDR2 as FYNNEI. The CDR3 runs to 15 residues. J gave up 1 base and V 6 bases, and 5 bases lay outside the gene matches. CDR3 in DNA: TGTGCCAGCAGACTCCGGACAGGGGGCACAGATACGCAGTATTTT. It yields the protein CASRLRTGGTDTQYF.

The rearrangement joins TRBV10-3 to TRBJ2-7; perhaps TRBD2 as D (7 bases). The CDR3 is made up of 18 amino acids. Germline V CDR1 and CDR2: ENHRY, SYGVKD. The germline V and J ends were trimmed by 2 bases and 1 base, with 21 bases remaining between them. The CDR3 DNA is TGTGCCATCAGTGAGCCCGCAAACGGGCGGGGGCCTTCCTACGAGCAGTACTTC. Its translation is CAISEPANGRGPSYEQYF.

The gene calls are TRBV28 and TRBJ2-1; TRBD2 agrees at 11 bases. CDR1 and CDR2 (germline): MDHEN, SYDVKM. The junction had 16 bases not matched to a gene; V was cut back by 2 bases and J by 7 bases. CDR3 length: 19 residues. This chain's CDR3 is CASSLPVLGTSGLGNEQFF. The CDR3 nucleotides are TGTGCCAGCAGTTTACCTGTCCTTGGGACTAGCGGATTGGGGAATGAGCAGTTCTTC.

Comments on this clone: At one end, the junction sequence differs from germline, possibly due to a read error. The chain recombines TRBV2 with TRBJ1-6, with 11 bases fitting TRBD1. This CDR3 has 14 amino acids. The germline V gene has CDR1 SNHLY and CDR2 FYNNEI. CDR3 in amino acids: CASGPGQGGSPLRF. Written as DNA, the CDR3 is TGTGCCAGCGGCCCGGGACAGGGGGGTTCACCCCTCCGCTTT.

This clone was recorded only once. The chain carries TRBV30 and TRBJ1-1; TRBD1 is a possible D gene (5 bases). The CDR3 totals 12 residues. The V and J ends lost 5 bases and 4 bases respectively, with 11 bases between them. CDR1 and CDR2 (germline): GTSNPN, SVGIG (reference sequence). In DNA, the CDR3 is TGTGCCTGGGACCAGGGAGGCACTGAAGCTTTCTTT. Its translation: CAWDQGGTEAFF.

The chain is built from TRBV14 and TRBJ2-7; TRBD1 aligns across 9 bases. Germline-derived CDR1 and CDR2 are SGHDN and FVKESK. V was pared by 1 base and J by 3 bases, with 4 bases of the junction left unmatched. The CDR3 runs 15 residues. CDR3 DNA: TGTGCCAGCAGCCAAGCCGGGACAGGGATCTACGAGCAGTACTTC. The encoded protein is CASSQAGTGIYEQYF.

The CDR3 is CASSTPGGQNTGELFF. CDR3 coding DNA: TGTGCCAGTAGTACCCCTGGGGGACAAAACACCGGGGAGCTGTTTTTT. The rearrangement joins TRBV19 to TRBJ2-2, with TRBD1 as a possible D gene (6 bases). The CDR3 is 16 amino acids. Trimming took off 4 bases at V and 2 bases at J, with 14 bases between the two ends. In germline, CDR1 is LNHDA, CDR2 SQIVND (reference sequence).

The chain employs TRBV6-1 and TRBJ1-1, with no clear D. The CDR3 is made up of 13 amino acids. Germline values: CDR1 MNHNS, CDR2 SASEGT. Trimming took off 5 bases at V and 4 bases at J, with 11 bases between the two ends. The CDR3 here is CASSKKWSTEAFF. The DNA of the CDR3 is TGTGCCAGCAGTAAAAAGTGGAGCACTGAAGCTTTCTTT.

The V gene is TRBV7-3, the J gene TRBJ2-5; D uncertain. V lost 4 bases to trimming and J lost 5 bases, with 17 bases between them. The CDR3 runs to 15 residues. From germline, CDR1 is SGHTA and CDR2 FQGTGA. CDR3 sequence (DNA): TGTGCCAGCAGCTCCGACGGGTTCTTGCGGGAGACCCAGTACTTC. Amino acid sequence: CASSSDGFLRETQYF. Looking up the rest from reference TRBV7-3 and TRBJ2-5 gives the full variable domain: GAGVSQTPSNKVTEKGKYVELRCDPISGHTALYWYRQSLGQGPEFLIYFQGTGAADDSGLPNDRFFAVRPEGSVSTLKIQRTERGDSAVYLCASSSDGFLRETQYFGPGTRLLVL.

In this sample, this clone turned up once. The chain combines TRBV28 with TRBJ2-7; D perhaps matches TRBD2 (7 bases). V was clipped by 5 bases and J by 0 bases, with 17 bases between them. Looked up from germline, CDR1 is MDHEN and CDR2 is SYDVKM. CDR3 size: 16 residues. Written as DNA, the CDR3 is TGTGCCAGCAGTCCACGCGCGGGGGCCCTCTCCTACGAGCAGTACTTC. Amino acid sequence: CASSPRAGALSYEQYF.

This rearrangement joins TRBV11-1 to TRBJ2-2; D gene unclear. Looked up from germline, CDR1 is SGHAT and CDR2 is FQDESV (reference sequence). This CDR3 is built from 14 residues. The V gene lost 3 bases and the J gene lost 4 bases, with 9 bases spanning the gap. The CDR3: CASSFRIGTGELFF. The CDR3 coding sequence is TGTGCCAGCAGCTTCCGCATAGGCACCGGGGAGCTGTTTTTT.

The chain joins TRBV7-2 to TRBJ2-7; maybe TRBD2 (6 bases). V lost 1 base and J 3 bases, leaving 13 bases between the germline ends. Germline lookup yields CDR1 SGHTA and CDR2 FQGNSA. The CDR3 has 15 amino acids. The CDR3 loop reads CASSLGAGKRYEQYF. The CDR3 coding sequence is TGTGCCAGCAGCTTAGGGGCGGGAAAGCGCTACGAGCAGTACTTC. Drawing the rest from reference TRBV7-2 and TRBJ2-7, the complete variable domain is GAGVSQSPSNKVTEKGKDVELRCDPISGHTALYWYRQSLGQGLEFLIYFQGNSAPDKSGLPSDRFSAERTGGSVSTLTIQRTQQEDSAVYLCASSLGAGKRYEQYFGPGTRLTVT.

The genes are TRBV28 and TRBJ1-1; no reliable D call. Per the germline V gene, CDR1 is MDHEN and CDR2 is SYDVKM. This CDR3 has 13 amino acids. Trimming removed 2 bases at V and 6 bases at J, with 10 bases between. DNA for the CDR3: TGTGCCAGCAGTTTACCCGACAAGGCTGAAGCTTTCTTT. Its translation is CASSLPDKAEAFF.